The sequence of this T cell receptor beta chain was determined in a study of T cell responses to AZD1222 COVID-19 vaccine. Sequenced by immunoSEQ multiplex PCR; TCRdb stores in-frame clones only, minus some. The sample lists 100,000 to 150,000 clones, around 89% occurring once. General study findings and limits: The study reported that nearly half of spike-specific TCRs target unmutated variant regions. Vaccination with two AZD1222 doses was followed by a rise in Spike-specific TCR breadth and depth.

This CDR3 comprises 15 residues. Germline V CDR1 and CDR2: SQVTM, ANQGSEA. Note on this clone: Its antigen is undetermined.

This chain joins TRBV29-1 and TRBJ2-2; D may be TRBD1 (6 bases). The TCR originated in an adult in good health. Specimen: peripheral blood, collected on day 0 of AZD1222 vaccination. CDR3 sequence (DNA): TGCAGTGCACGGACCGGGACAACCCTGACCGGGGAGCTGTTTTTT. Residues: CSARTGTTLTGELFF.